The subject of this entry is one TCR beta chain. Time point in this sample: pretreatment peripheral blood. The data belong to a study of PD-L1 blockade in urothelial cancer. Sequencing was performed with immunoSEQ multiplex PCR; in TCRdb, only in-frame clones are kept and a portion is missing. Here the sample spans over 75,000 clones, approximately 81% being singletons. The sequencing here drew on PBMCs, taken around atezolizumab (anti-PD-L1) treatment. The source is a man aged 55-75 years with urothelial cancer.

DNA of the CDR3: TGTGCCAGCAGCCTCTCGCTAGCGTTCTACGAGCAGTACTTC. It translates to CASSLSLAFYEQYF. V gene TRBV11-2 combines with J gene TRBJ2-7, with a weak D call TRBD2 (6 bases). Germline CDR1 and CDR2: SGHAT and FQNNGV. V was shortened by 5 bases and J by 3 bases, with 14 bases between the two germline ends. The CDR3 is 14 amino acids.